The T cell receptor (beta chain) described here comes from a study of beta chain features in type 1 diabetes. As for this clone: Its cognate antigen is unknown.

All of the isolated RNA was reverse transcribed, so expressed TCRB transcripts were sequenced. An average around 3.8 million reads came from naive, central memory and regulatory T cell samples. Measured with immunoSEQ multiplex PCR; TCRdb has only the in-frame clones, and not every one. The sample includes some 270,000 clones, roughly 14% of them seen just once. Study-wide results and limits: Among patients, naive, central memory and Treg TCRB repertoires appeared more similar than among healthy donors.

The CDR3 spans 12 residues. Germline CDR1 and CDR2: LGHNT and FRNRAP. V was clipped by 7 bases and J by 8 bases; unmatched bases: 6. Sequenced sample: naive CD4+ T cells from blood. The rearrangement joins TRBV12-5 to TRBJ2-3; 7 nucleotides agree with TRBD2. This clonotype was sampled from a woman aged 40 to 49 in good health. CDR3 sequence: CASASGGGTQYF. The CDR3 DNA reads as TGTGCTAGTGCCTCGGGGGGAGGTACGCAGTATTTT.